The sequence of this T cell receptor (beta chain) was determined in a study of OX40 agonist ivuxolimab in advanced cancers. Across the study: The patients' treatment was ivuxolimab, an agonistic anti-OX40 (CD134) antibody.

There are 16 residues in the CDR3. Looked up from germline, CDR1 is SEHNR and CDR2 is FQNEAQ (reference sequence). With 1 base removed from V and 1 base from J, the gap between germline ends came to 10 bases. Sequencing was performed with immunoSEQ multiplex PCR; in TCRdb, only in-frame clones are kept and a portion is missing. In the table there are 65,000 to 95,000 clones, over 85% of which are singletons. This chain joins TRBV7-9 and TRBJ2-2; a possible D gene is TRBD1 (6 bases). Sequenced material: CD4+ or CD8+ T cells sorted from blood, taken in a trial of the OX40 agonist ivuxolimab. This TCR derives from an adult with an advanced solid tumor such as melanoma, head and neck, liver or kidney cancer. CDR3 in DNA: TGTGCCAGCAGCTTAGTCGGGACACAGAACACCGGGGAGCTGTTTTTT. It yields the protein CASSLVGTQNTGELFF.